This T cell receptor (beta chain) came from a study of blood T cell repertoires in COVID-19. About the study: PBMCs, B-cell-depleted T cells, or T cells provided the cDNA or gDNA that made up the material.

Study members were between about 18 and 95 years old and lived in over 20 US regions. Recovery among Cohort 3 donors was established by two negative PCRs, clearance, or symptom resolution. Authors' methods: Reference gene primer amplification yielded estimated nucleated cell counts. Generated by immunoSEQ multiplex PCR, the TCRdb table keeps only in-frame clones and is missing some. The V and J calls and clone size come from that table; D and trimming were worked out from the DNA. Among 200,000 to 250,000 clones, roughly 80% were seen once, and the ten largest hold roughly 1.8%. The clonotype comes from a man aged 55 to 70 who had recovered from COVID-19. Material for sequencing was PBMCs or T cells enriched from blood (not recorded which).

The CDR3 is CAWERPHRGYTF. DNA for the CDR3: TGTGCCTGGGAGCGGCCCCACCGAGGCTACACCTTC. V usage is TRBV30 and J usage is TRBJ1-2, with D hard to call. The V end lost 5 bases, the J end lost 8 bases, and 15 bases lay between the germline ends. The CDR3 contains 12 residues. Germline V gene data show CDR1 as GTSNPN and CDR2 as SVGIG (reference sequence). Complete variable domain (other parts from reference TRBV30 and TRBJ1-2): SQTIHQWPATLVQPVGSPLSLECTVEGTSNPNLYWYRQAAGRGLQLLFYSVGIGQISSEVPQNLSASRPQDRQFILSSKKLLLSDSGFYLCAWERPHRGYTFGSGTRLTVV.